A selection of T cell receptor beta chains follows, all from one sample in a study of T cell changes during pregnancy in multiple sclerosis. The data were produced by immunoSEQ multiplex PCR, yet TCRdb's version contains in-frame clones alone and is incomplete. Among approximately 25,000 clones listed, about nine tenths were seen once. Sequenced material: CD8+ T cells from peripheral blood mononuclear cells, taken in the second trimester of pregnancy. These receptors were collected from a female donor with multiple sclerosis, enrolled in a pregnancy study. Each CDR3 is given with its conserved first and last residue. D genes are given only for firm matches. Clone size appears in some rows only: once, few, many, or a class for an expanded clone.

d_call clone_size j_call v_call cdr3_nt cdr3_aa
. . TRBJ2-1 TRBV4-2 TGTGCCAGCAGCCAAGTGGGCCAGGTAACCTACAATGAGCAGTTCTTC CASSQVGQVTYNEQFF
TRBD1 . TRBJ2-7 TRBV6-5 TGTGCCAGCAGACCCGACAGGGGCCCGATCGAGCAGTACTTC CASRPDRGPIEQYF
TRBD1 . TRBJ2-3 TRBV27 TGTGCCAGCAGTTTATCCGGGACAGGGACCCCAGATACGCAGTATTTT CASSLSGTGTPDTQYF
. . TRBJ2-2 TRBV15 TGTGCCACCAGCTCCACGGGATCTGACACCGGGGAGCTGTTTTTT CATSSTGSDTGELFF
. . TRBJ1-2 TRBV5-6 TGTGCCAGCAGCTCCGACTCAGTTGGCTACACCTTC CASSSDSVGYTF
TRBD2 . TRBJ2-7 TRBV30 TGTGCCTGGTCATGGACTAGATACTACGAGCAGTACTTC CAWSWTRYYEQYF
. . TRBJ2-1 TRBV27 TGTGCCAGCAGTTTGCGCGACTACAATGAGCAGTTCTTC CASSLRDYNEQFF
. . TRBJ2-1 TRBV6-5 TGTGCCAGCAGCCTCCGGGCCTACAATGAGCAGTTCTTC CASSLRAYNEQFF
TRBD1 . TRBJ1-2 TRBV6-1 TGTGCCAGCAGTGAAGGTGTAGGACAGGCGACCTATGGCTACACCTTC CASSEGVGQATYGYTF
TRBD2 medium-sized TRBJ2-2 TRBV6-4 TGTGCCAGCAGTGACGGGACTAGCACCGGGGAGCTGTTTTTT CASSDGTSTGELFF
. . TRBJ2-4 TRBV10-3 TGTGCCATCAGGCTCTCAGCGCCACCAGCCAAAAACATTCAGTACTTC CAIRLSAPPAKNIQYF
TRBD2 . TRBJ2-3 TRBV7-9 TGTGCCAGCAGCTTAGCGGCAGCGGGGGGGCCAGTAGATACGCAGTATTTT CASSLAAAGGPVDTQYF
TRBD2 . TRBJ2-7 TRBV4-3 TGCGCCAGCAGCCAGATTAGCGGGGGGTGGTACGAGCAGTACTTC CASSQISGGWYEQYF
TRBD2 . TRBJ2-7 TRBV19 TGTGCCAGTAGACTGCGGGGGGCAGGCGAGCAGTACTTC CASRLRGAGEQYF
. few TRBJ1-1 TRBV27 TGTGCCAGGGGAGGATCTGTTGAAGCTTTCTTT CARGGSVEAFF
TRBD1 . TRBJ2-1 TRBV7-9 TGTGCCAGCAGCTTAGCGCGAGGGACAGGTAAACTAAATGAGCAGTTCTTC CASSLARGTGKLNEQFF
TRBD1 . TRBJ2-7 TRBV7-9 TGTGCCAGCAGTCGTGGACAGGGGAGATTTTATGAGCAGTACTTC CASSRGQGRFYEQYF
TRBD2 . TRBJ2-5 TRBV30 TGTGCCTGGACCACGGGACTAGCGGGGGGGACGTACCAAGAGACCCAGTACTTC CAWTTGLAGGTYQETQYF
. . TRBJ2-3 TRBV4-3 TGCGCCAGCAGCCCTTATACGGCCGGGGGGCAGGGAGATACGCAGTATTTT CASSPYTAGGQGDTQYF
. . TRBJ2-3 TRBV6-4 TGTGCCAGCAGTAACAGGGAAGCGGATACGCAGTATTTT CASSNREADTQYF
. . TRBJ1-2 TRBV5-1 TGCGCCAGCAGGCGGGGCCAGGGAACCGATGGCTACACCTTC CASRRGQGTDGYTF
. . TRBJ1-2 TRBV28 TGTGCCAGCAGTTCCATTGTAAGAGATAACTATGGCTACACCTTC CASSSIVRDNYGYTF
. . TRBJ2-1 TRBV6-1 TGTGCCAGCAGTGAAACAGGGGAGGCCTACAATGAGCAGTTCTTC CASSETGEAYNEQFF
TRBD1 . TRBJ1-2 TRBV11-2 TGTGCCAGCAGCTTAGTGGTAGACAGGGATAATGGCTACACCTTC CASSLVVDRDNGYTF
TRBD2 . TRBJ2-3 TRBV6-4 TGTGCCAGCAGTGTTTTCGGCGGGGGGGCCCCAGATACGCAGTATTTT CASSVFGGGAPDTQYF
. . TRBJ2-7 TRBV5-6 TGTGCCAGCAGCTTGGGCGGGGGACACTCCTACTCCTACGAGCAGTACTTC CASSLGGGHSYSYEQYF
TRBD2 . TRBJ2-1 TRBV5-1 TGCGCCAGCAGTGGTCTAGCGGGGTACTACTCCTACAGTGAGCAGTTCTTC CASSGLAGYYSYSEQFF
TRBD1 . TRBJ1-5 TRBV6-1 TGTGCCAGCAGTGAAGAAGGGACAGGGGGCCAGCCCCAGCATTTT CASSEEGTGGQPQHF
. . TRBJ2-7 TRBV13 TGTGCCAGCAGCCGACAGCTATCCTACGAGCAGTACTTC CASSRQLSYEQYF
TRBD1 . TRBJ2-1 TRBV30 TGTGCCTGGAGTGTAGGGACAGATTACAATGAGCAGTTCTTC CAWSVGTDYNEQFF
. once TRBJ1-2 TRBV25-1 TGTGCCAGCAGTGATTCCGGGGAGCACTATGGCTACACCTTC CASSDSGEHYGYTF
. . TRBJ2-1 TRBV27 TGTGCCAGCAGTTTGGGGCTCCAAGGCGAGCAGTTCTTC CASSLGLQGEQFF
. . TRBJ2-7 TRBV28 TGTGCCAGCGTGTTGAGTCAGGGATCCTACGAGCAGTACTTC CASVLSQGSYEQYF
TRBD2 medium-sized TRBJ2-1 TRBV6-4 TGTGCCAGCAGTGAAGCGGGGGGGCACAATGAGCAGTTCTTC CASSEAGGHNEQFF
TRBD2 . TRBJ2-1 TRBV10-2 TGCGCCAGCAGCGGACGGACTAGCGGGGGGGCCGGGGGCTCCTACAATGAGCAGTTCTTC CASSGRTSGGAGGSYNEQFF
. . TRBJ2-1 TRBV27 TGTGCCAGCACCGCGGGAAATACGCCCCTCAATGAGCAGTTCTTC CASTAGNTPLNEQFF
. few TRBJ2-3 TRBV5-6 TGTGCCAGCAGCTTTTCGGGGGTGTACACAGATACGCAGTATTTT CASSFSGVYTDTQYF
TRBD1 . TRBJ1-6 TRBV28 TGTGCCAGCAGTTTATACAGGACAGGCTATAATTCACCCCTCCACTTT CASSLYRTGYNSPLHF
. . TRBJ2-7 TRBV6-1 TGTGCCAGCGGACACGGTTCCTACGAGCAGTACTTC CASGHGSYEQYF
. . TRBJ1-2 TRBV6-5 TGTGCCAGCAGCCTAAGGGGCTGGCCGGCCTTCTACACCTTC CASSLRGWPAFYTF
. . TRBJ2-7 TRBV6-5 TGTGCCAGCAGTCCCGAGGGAGTTTACTACGAGCAGTACTTC CASSPEGVYYEQYF
. . TRBJ2-5 TRBV4-1 TGCGCCAGCAGCGGAGTAGGGGGGGAACGTCTCTGGCAGTACTTC CASSGVGGERLWQYF
. . TRBJ1-2 TRBV27 TGTGCCAGCTCTTACTCCCTGGGAGCCTTAATCTATGGCTACACCTTC CASSYSLGALIYGYTF
. . TRBJ1-2 TRBV29-1 TGCAGCGTTGACGCTCCCGGGGGGATTACTAACTATGGCTACACCTTC CSVDAPGGITNYGYTF
TRBD1 . TRBJ1-1 TRBV11-2 TGTGCCAGCAGCTTGATTAACAGGGGGCTTGTCGAAGCTTTCTTT CASSLINRGLVEAFF
. . TRBJ1-1 TRBV7-9 TGTGCCAGCAGGACGGGGGGAGAAGCTTTCTTT CASRTGGEAFF
. . TRBJ1-1 TRBV6-5 TGTGCCAGCAGTTGGGGGGAGGAGGTGACTGAAGCTTTCTTT CASSWGEEVTEAFF
TRBD2 . TRBJ2-7 TRBV30 TGTGCCTGGAGTGTACTAGCGGGGGACGAGCAGTACTTC CAWSVLAGDEQYF
TRBD1 . TRBJ1-1 TRBV2 TGTGCCAGCGAAGGGGGCTGGGACACTGAAGCTTTCTTT CASEGGWDTEAFF
. once TRBJ2-5 TRBV5-5 TGTGCCAGCAGCCCATGGACACTGGAAGAGACCCAGTACTTC CASSPWTLEETQYF
. . TRBJ2-7 TRBV4-1 TGCGCCAGCGCCGTCGGTCCCATCGACTCCTACGAGCAGTACTTC CASAVGPIDSYEQYF
TRBD2 . TRBJ2-7 TRBV6-1 TGTGCCAGCAGTGAACTAGCGGGGGGAAGGTACGAGCAGTACTTC CASSELAGGRYEQYF
. few TRBJ1-6 TRBV5-6 TGTGCCAGCACCGCGGGGGGACCTTATTCACCCCTCCACTTT CASTAGGPYSPLHF
TRBD1 few TRBJ2-1 TRBV27 TGTGCCAGCAGTTTCCTCGGGACAGCCAATGAGCAGTTCTTC CASSFLGTANEQFF
. . TRBJ2-7 TRBV5-4 TGTGCCAGCAGCCCTCTAGGGGTGACCTACGAGCAGTACTTC CASSPLGVTYEQYF